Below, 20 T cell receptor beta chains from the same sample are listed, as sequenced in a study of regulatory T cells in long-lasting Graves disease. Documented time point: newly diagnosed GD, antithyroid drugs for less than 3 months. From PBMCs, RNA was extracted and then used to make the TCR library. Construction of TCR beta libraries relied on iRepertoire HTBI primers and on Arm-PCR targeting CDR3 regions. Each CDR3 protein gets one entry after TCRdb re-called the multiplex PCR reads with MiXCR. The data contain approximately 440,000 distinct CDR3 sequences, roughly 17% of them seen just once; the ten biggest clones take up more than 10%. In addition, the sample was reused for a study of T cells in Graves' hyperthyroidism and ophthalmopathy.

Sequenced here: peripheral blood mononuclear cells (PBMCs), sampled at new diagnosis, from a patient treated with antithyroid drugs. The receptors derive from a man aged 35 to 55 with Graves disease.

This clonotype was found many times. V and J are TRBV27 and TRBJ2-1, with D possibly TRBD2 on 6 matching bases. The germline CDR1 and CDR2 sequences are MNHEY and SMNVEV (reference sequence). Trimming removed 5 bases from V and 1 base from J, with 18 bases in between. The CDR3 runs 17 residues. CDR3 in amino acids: CASSVSHPGDSYNEQFF. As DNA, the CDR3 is TGTGCCAGCAGTGTCTCCCACCCGGGAGATTCCTACAATGAGCAGTTCTTC.

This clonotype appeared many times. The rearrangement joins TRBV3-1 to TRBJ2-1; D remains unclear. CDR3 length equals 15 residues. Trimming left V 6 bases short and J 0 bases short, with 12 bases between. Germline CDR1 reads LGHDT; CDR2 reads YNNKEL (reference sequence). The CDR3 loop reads CASSVRISSYNEQFF. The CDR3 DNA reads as TGTGCCAGCAGTGTCAGGATTAGCTCCTACAATGAGCAGTTCTTC.

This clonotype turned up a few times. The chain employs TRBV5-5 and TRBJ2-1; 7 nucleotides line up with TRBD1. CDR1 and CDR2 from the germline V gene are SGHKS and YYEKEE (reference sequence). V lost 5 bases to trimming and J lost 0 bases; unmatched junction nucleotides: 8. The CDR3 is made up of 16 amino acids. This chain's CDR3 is CASSLQGEVSYNEQFF. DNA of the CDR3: TGTGCCAGCAGTCTTCAGGGGGAAGTCTCCTACAATGAGCAGTTCTTC. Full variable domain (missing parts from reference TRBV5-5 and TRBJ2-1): DAGVTQSPTHLIKTRGQQVTLRCSPISGHKSVSWYQQVLGQGPQFIFQYYEKEERGRGNFPDRFSARQFPNYSSELNVNALLLGDSALYLCASSLQGEVSYNEQFFGPGTRLTVL.

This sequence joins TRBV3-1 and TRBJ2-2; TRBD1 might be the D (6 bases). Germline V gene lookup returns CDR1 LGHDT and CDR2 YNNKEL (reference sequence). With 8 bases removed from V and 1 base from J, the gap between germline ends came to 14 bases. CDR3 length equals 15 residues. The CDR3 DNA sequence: TGTGCCAGCTTAGGGGGACGGATGAACACCGGGGAGCTGTTTTTT. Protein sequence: CASLGGRMNTGELFF.

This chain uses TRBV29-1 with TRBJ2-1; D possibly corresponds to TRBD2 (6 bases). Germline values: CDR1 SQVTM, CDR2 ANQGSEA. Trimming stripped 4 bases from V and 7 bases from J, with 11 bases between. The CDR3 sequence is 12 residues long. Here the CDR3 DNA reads TGCAGCGTTGGGCGGGGTGGTAATGAGCAGTTCTTC. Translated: CSVGRGGNEQFF.

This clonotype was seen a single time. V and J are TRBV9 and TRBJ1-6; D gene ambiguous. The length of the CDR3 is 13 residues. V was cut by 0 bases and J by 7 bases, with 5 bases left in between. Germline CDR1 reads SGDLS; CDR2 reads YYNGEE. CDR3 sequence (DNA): TGTGCCAGCAGCGTAGCAGAAAATTCACCCCTCCACTTT. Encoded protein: CASSVAENSPLHF.

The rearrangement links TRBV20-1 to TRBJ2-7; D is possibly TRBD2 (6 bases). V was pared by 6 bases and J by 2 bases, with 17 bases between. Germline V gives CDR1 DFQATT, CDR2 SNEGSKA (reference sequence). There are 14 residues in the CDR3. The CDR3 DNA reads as TGCAGTGCGGAGTCGACCGGGACTCCCTACGAGCAGTACTTC. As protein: CSAESTGTPYEQYF.

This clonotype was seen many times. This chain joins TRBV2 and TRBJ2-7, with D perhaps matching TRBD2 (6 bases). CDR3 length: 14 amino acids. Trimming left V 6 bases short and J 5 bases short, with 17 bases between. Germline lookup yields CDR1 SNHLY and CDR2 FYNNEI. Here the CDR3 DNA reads TGTGCCAGCAGCGCTCGGGGCCCGGGAGACGAGCAGTACTTC. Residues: CASSARGPGDEQYF. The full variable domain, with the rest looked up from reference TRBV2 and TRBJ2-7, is EPEVTQTPSHQVTQMGQEVILRCVPISNHLYFYWYRQILGQKVEFLVSFYNNEISEKSEIFDDQFSVERPDGSNFTLKIRSTKLEDSAMYFCASSARGPGDEQYFGPGTRLTVT.

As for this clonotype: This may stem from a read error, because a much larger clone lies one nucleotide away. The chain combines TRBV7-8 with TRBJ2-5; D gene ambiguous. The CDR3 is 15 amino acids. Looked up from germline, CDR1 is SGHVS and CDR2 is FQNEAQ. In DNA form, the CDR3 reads TGTGCCAGCAGCTCCCTCCCGGCGTCACAAGAGACCCAGTGCTTC. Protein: CASSSLPASQETQCF. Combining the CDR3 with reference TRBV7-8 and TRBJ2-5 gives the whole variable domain GAGVSQSPRYKVAKRGQDVALRCDPISGHVSLFWYQQALGQGPEFLTYFQNEAQLDKSGLPSDRFFAERPEGSVSTLKIQRTQQEDSAVYLCASSSLPASQETQCFGPGTRLLVL.

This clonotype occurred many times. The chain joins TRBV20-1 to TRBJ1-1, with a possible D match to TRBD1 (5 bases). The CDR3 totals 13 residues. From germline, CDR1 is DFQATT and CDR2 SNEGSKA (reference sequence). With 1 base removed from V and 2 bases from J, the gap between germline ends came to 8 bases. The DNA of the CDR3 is TGCAGTGCTAGAGTCAGGACAAACACTGAAGCTTTCTTT. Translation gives CSARVRTNTEAFF.

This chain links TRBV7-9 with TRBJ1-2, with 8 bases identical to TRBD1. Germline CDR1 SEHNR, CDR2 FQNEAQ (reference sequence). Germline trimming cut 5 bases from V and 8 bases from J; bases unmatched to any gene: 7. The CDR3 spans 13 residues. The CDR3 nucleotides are TGTGCCAGCAGCGATAGGACAGGGAACGGCTACACCTTC. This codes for CASSDRTGNGYTF.

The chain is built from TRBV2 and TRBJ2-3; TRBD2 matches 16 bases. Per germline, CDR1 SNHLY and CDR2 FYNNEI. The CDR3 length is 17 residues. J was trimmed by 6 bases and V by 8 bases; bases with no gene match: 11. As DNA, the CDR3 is TGTGCCAGCTGGGGACTAGCGGGAGGGCAGGGAGCGGATACGCAGTATTTT. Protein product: CASWGLAGGQGADTQYF.

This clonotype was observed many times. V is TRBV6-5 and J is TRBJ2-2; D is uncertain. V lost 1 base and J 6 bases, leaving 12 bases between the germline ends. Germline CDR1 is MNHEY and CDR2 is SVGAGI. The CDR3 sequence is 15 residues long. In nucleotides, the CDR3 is TGTGCCAGCAGTTACTTTGGTCCGGGCCCCGGGGAGCTGTTTTTT. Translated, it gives CASSYFGPGPGELFF.

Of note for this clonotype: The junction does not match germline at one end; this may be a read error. CDR3 in DNA: TGTGCCGGCAGACCCCGGAGCGGGACGTACAATGAGCAGTTCTTC. This codes for CAGRPRSGTYNEQFF. This chain links TRBV2 with TRBJ2-1; 7 nucleotides agree with TRBD2. CDR3 length: 15 residues. Germline V CDR1 and CDR2: SNHLY, FYNNEI.

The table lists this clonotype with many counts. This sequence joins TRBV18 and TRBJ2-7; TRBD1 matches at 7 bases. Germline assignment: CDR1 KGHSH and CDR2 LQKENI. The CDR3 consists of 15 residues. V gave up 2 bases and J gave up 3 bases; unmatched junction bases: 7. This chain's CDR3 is CASSPNRDSYYEQYF. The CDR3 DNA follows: TGTGCCAGCTCACCAAACCGGGACAGCTACTACGAGCAGTACTTC.

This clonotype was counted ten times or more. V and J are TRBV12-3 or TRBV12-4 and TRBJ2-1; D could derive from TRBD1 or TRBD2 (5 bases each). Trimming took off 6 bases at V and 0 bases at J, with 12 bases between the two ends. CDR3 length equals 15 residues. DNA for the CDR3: TGTGCCAGCAGCACCGGGACGCTCTCCTACAATGAGCAGTTCTTC. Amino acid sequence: CASSTGTLSYNEQFF.

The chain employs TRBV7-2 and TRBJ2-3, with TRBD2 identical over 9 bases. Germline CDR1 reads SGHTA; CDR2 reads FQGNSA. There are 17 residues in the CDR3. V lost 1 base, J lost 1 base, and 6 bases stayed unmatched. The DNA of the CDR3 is TGTGCCAGCAGCTTAGTAGGGCGACTAGCGGGCACAGATACGCAGTATTTT. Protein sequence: CASSLVGRLAGTDTQYF.

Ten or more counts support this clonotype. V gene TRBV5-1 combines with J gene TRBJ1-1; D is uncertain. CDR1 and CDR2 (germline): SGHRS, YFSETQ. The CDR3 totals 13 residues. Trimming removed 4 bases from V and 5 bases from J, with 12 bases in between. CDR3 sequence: CASSHWAGTEAFF. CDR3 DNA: TGCGCCAGCAGCCATTGGGCCGGGACTGAAGCTTTCTTT.

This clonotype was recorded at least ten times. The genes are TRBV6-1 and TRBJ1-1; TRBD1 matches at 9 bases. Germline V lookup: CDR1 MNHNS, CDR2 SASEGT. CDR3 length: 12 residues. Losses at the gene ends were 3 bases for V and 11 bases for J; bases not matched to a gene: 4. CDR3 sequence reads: CASSDRGQGAFF. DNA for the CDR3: TGTGCCAGCAGTGATCGAGGACAGGGGGCTTTCTTT.

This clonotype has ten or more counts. Here the CDR3 reads CASSPDFYGEQFF. In nucleotides, the CDR3 is TGTGCCAGCAGCCCCGACTTCTACGGTGAGCAGTTCTTC. The V gene is TRBV3-1, the J gene TRBJ2-1; D is ambiguous. This CDR3 contains 13 residues. V was pared by 4 bases and J by 9 bases, with 13 bases between. Germline V gene sequence: CDR1 LGHDT, CDR2 YNNKEL (reference sequence).